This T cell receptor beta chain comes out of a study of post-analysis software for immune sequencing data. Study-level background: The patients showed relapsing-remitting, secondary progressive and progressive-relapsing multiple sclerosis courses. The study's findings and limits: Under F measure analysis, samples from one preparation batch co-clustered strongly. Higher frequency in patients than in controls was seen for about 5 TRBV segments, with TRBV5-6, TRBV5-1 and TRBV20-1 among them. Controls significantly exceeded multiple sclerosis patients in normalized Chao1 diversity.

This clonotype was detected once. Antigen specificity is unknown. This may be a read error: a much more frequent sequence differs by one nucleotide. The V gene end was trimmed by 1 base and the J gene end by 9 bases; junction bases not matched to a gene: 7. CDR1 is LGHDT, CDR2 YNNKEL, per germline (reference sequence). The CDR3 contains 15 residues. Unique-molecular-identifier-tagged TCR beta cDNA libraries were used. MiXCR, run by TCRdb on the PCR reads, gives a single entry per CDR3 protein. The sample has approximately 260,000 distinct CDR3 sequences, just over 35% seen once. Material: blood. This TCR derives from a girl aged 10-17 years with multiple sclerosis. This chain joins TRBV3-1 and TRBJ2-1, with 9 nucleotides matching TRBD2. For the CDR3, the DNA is TGTGCCAGCAGCCAAGTTAGCGGGAGAGGCGGTGAGCAGTTCTTC. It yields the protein CASSQVSGRGGEQFF.